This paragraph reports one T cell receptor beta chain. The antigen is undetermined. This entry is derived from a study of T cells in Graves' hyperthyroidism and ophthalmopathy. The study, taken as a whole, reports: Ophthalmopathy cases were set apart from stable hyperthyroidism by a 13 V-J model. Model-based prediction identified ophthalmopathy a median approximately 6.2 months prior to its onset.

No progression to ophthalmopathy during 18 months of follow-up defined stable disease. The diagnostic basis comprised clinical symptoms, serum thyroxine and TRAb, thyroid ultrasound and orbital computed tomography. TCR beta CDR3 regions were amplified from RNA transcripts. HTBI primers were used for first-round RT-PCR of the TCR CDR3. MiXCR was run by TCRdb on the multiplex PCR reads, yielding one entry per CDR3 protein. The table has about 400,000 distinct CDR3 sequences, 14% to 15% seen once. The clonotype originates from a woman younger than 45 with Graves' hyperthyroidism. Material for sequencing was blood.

CDR3: CASVFLGLAIYNEQFF. The CDR3 nucleotides are TGCGCCAGCGTCTTTTTGGGACTAGCTATATACAATGAGCAGTTCTTC. The J gene is TRBJ2-1, the V gene TRBV10-1, with TRBD2 identical over 9 bases. V shed 8 bases, J shed 4 bases, and the junction held 12 bases outside the gene matches. CDR3 size: 16 residues. Germline V gene lookup returns CDR1 WNHNN and CDR2 SYGVQD (reference sequence).